These 2 T cell receptor beta chains were all obtained from the same sample, sequenced in a study of CD8+CD57+ T cells in acquired aplastic anemia. Patients selected for sequencing had displayed CD8+CD57+ cell expansion by flow cytometry. Genomic DNA, the template, was used for profiling of the TCR beta VDJ and CDR3. TCRdb independently ran MiXCR on the reads; one entry per CDR3 protein. The sample has approximately 260,000 distinct CDR3 sequences; roughly 80% are singletons. The sample taken for sequencing was sorted CD4+, CD8+, or CD8+CD57+ T cells (not recorded which) from PBMCs. These receptors all come from a human donor with aplastic anemia.

Points on this clonotype: A read error may produce the germline difference seen at one junction end. The chain uses TRBV15 and TRBJ1-6; tentatively, D is TRBD1 (5 bases). Germline V gene data show CDR1 as LNHNV and CDR2 as YYDKDF (reference sequence). The CDR3 length is 14 residues. The CDR3 DNA is TGTGCCAGCAGCACAGACAGCGGCAATTCACCCCTCCACTTT. It yields the protein CASSTDSGNSPLHF.

This clonotype has ten or more counts. The chain joins TRBV5-8 to TRBJ2-3; the D gene could be TRBD1 or TRBD2 (5 bases each). Trimming left V 1 base short and J 3 bases short, with 12 bases between. Germline V gives CDR1 SGHTS, CDR2 YDEGEE. The CDR3 is 15 residues long. CDR3 sequence: CASSLSGRTTDTQYF. The CDR3 region has the DNA TGTGCCAGCAGCTTGTCGGGACGGACGACAGATACGCAGTATTTT.